One TCR beta chain is described in this entry. The antigen this receptor binds is unknown. Base qualities are not provided; no much larger clone lies one nucleotide away. The cysteine opens and the phenylalanine closes a CDR3 of 13 amino acids. Kept here is only the CDR3 DNA, which spans 39 bases and is read in frame from base 1. According to the germline V gene (reference sequence), CDR1 reads MNHNY and CDR2 reads SVGAGI. A distance of 10 bases separates the germline ends of V and J, which lose 6 bases and 2 bases respectively. Library generation was performed with 5' RACE. A second PCR of roughly 7 to 11 cycles was performed with a sample-barcoded 5' primer and a J-beta primer mix. Each TCR beta cDNA molecule received a unique molecular identifier from a template-switch 5' adaptor carrying 12 random nucleotides. At least 3 million CDR3-containing paired-end reads were obtained from each sample. The Mint cDNA synthesis kit, primed by a TRBC-specific oligonucleotide, was used to synthesize first-strand cDNA from all RNA. All cDNA was treated with uracil-DNA glycosylase and then went through a first 18-cycle PCR with the universal primers M1SS and BC2_uni_R. The authors' analysis ran thus. Each sample was normalized by randomly selecting 1 million high-quality reads, each carrying a distinct molecular identifier. Instead of being binned into consensus sequences, reads with shared molecular identifiers were discarded. CDR3 identification, clonotype clustering and error correction used MiTCR with a Q25 quality threshold and the strictest error-elimination algorithm. A nonparametric unseen species model with Euler transformation was used to estimate a lower bound on total TCR beta diversity. The raw public reads went through TCRdb reprocessing: fastp at Q25, MiXCR clone calling, in-frame beta chains kept. When rows share a CDR3 protein, they turn into one entry using the most common DNA and genes. V and J calls and clone size were set by TCRdb, not the authors. This sample lists around 2 million distinct CDR3 sequences; approximately 40% were detected once. The ten largest clones take up 23% of the sample.

The roughly 39 donors, aged about 6 to 100 years, were systemically healthy Caucasian individuals from Russia. Each donor gave 8.5 to 10 milliliters of peripheral blood, collected into EDTA-treated Vacutainer tubes. Ficoll-Paque density-gradient centrifugation was used to isolate PBMCs, with at least 6 million obtained per sample. Trizol reagent was used to extract total RNA from the PBMCs, yielding at least 6 micrograms per sample. For every donor, flow cytometry on a PBMC aliquot measured the percentage of naive CD45RAhigh/CD27high T cells. The sample comes from a study of blood T cells in healthy people across ages (dated by TCRdb to 2014 to 2015). For the study in its entirety: Template switching captured roughly one uniquely barcoded TCR beta cDNA molecule per two T cells in model experiments. Four age groups were formed from the donors: young (average approximately 15 years), middle-aged (approximately 41), aged (about 68) and long-lived (82). The study measured age-related changes in TCR beta repertoire diversity using deep sequencing normalized with unique cDNA molecular identifiers. To avoid experimental bias, donors of different ages were randomly spread across the sequencing lanes. Using the same blood draw, the study looked at two additional independent replicas of 1 million unique cDNA reads for two donors, one aged 18 to 29 and the other aged 80 or older.

Points the paper makes about the study in general: The long-lived group showed more naive CD4+ T cells, fewer expanded clones and increased TCR diversity than the aged group, suggesting age selection. Bulk unsorted PBMC profiling prevented conclusive comparison of naive and antigen-experienced compartments. Because the CMV infection status of the donors was unknown, age-related changes in expanded clonotypes may potentially have been confounded. As age increased, observed TCR beta diversity per million T cells dropped in a roughly linear way, and a significant reduction was already evident by age 40. Total diversity estimates from one million sequenced T cells were considered lower bounds and underestimates. A strong correlation was found between observed TCR beta diversity and the percentage of naive T cells measured by flow cytometry.

Material for sequencing was blood. The clonotype was recovered from a human donor in good health. The V gene is TRBV6-6 and the J gene is TRBJ1-2; no D gene can be assigned with confidence. Here is the DNA: TGTGCCAGCAGGACCGGAGCGAACTATGGCTACACCTTC. Its amino acids are CASRTGANYGYTF.